This T cell receptor (beta chain) was captured in a study of blood T cell repertoires in COVID-19. Study at large: Spain, Italy and the United States supplied samples that represented acute and convalescent COVID-19.

Sequencing used immunoSEQ multiplex PCR; TCRdb keeps in-frame clones, though not all of them. This table has about 97,000 clones, approximately 91% appearing once. Germline V lookup: CDR1 SGHAT, CDR2 FQNNGV. The CDR3 contains 12 residues. J gave up 13 bases and V 6 bases, and 8 bases lay outside the gene matches. The receptor comes from a man between 50 and 59 years old with acute or convalescent COVID-19. The chain recombines TRBV11-2 with TRBJ2-1, with 8 bases matching TRBD2. Source material: peripheral blood. CDR3 sequence: CASRPIAGNQFF. CDR3 DNA sequence: TGTGCCAGCAGGCCGATAGCGGGGAATCAGTTCTTC. Using reference TRBV11-2 and TRBJ2-1 for the parts outside the CDR3, the full variable domain is EAGVAQSPRYKIIEKRQSVAFWCNPISGHATLYWYQQILGQGPKLLIQFQNNGVVDDSQLPKDRFSAERLKGVDSTLKIQPAKLEDSAVYLCASRPIAGNQFFGPGTRLTVL.